A selection of T cell receptor beta chains follows, all from one sample in a study of T-cell memory formation after mild COVID-19. A single record per CDR3 protein comes from TCRdb applying MiXCR to the 5' RACE reads. The sample has about 240,000 distinct CDR3 sequences; 8% to 9.5% are singletons. The sequencing sample was made of PBMCs or a T cell subset sorted from them (not recorded which). The receptors originated from a man younger than 35 who had mild COVID-19 (a few samples of this study predate the infection). Cell type and time point are not known. Both conserved end residues are part of each CDR3. Fields, in order: V gene, clone size, D gene, J gene, CDR3 protein, CDR3 DNA. The D gene is left open where the match is weak. Size is omitted from some rows. Given values are once, few, many or a class for expanded clones.

v_call: TRBV9; clone_size: .; d_call: .; j_call: TRBJ2-3; cdr3_aa: CASSSLRNTDTQYF; cdr3_nt: TGTGCCAGCAGCTCACTTAGAAACACAGATACGCAGTATTTT
v_call: TRBV7-2; clone_size: .; d_call: .; j_call: TRBJ2-1; cdr3_aa: CASSRTRGPNFF; cdr3_nt: TGTGCCAGCAGCCGCACTCGGGGTCCTAACTTCTTC
v_call: TRBV12-3/TRBV12-4; clone_size: few; d_call: .; j_call: TRBJ2-2; cdr3_aa: CASRSLPIPGNIIGELFF; cdr3_nt: TGTGCCAGCAGATCTTTGCCAATTCCCGGTAACATAATCGGGGAGCTGTTTTTT
v_call: TRBV3-1; clone_size: .; d_call: .; j_call: TRBJ1-2; cdr3_aa: CASSQDLRLPYGYTF; cdr3_nt: TGTGCCAGCAGCCAAGATCTAAGGTTACCCTATGGCTACACCTTC
v_call: TRBV6-6; clone_size: .; d_call: TRBD2; j_call: TRBJ2-7; cdr3_aa: CASSPAGGPNEQYF; cdr3_nt: TGTGCCAGCAGCCCAGCGGGGGGGCCCAACGAGCAGTACTTC
v_call: TRBV12-3/TRBV12-4; clone_size: many; d_call: .; j_call: TRBJ1-3; cdr3_aa: CASSLVGRSSGNTIYF; cdr3_nt: TGTGCCAGCAGTTTAGTAGGGCGCAGCTCTGGAAACACCATATATTTT
v_call: TRBV10-3; clone_size: few; d_call: TRBD2; j_call: TRBJ2-1; cdr3_aa: CAISESQGLAIALNEQFF; cdr3_nt: TGTGCCATCAGTGAGTCGCAAGGACTAGCGATCGCCCTCAATGAGCAGTTCTTC
v_call: TRBV30; clone_size: .; d_call: TRBD1; j_call: TRBJ1-6; cdr3_aa: CAWNRGYSPLHF; cdr3_nt: TGTGCCTGGAACAGGGGGTATTCACCCCTCCACTTT
v_call: TRBV20-1; clone_size: .; d_call: .; j_call: TRBJ2-1; cdr3_aa: CSARTDGEQFF; cdr3_nt: TGCAGTGCTAGGACCGACGGGGAGCAGTTCTTC
v_call: TRBV9; clone_size: few; d_call: .; j_call: TRBJ1-2; cdr3_aa: CASSPPGPTNYGYTF; cdr3_nt: TGTGCCAGCAGCCCCCCGGGTCCGACTAACTATGGCTACACCTTC
v_call: TRBV10-1; clone_size: many; d_call: .; j_call: TRBJ2-5; cdr3_aa: CASSESSGVGETQYF; cdr3_nt: TGCGCCAGCAGTGAGTCGTCCGGGGTCGGGGAGACCCAGTACTTC
v_call: TRBV2; clone_size: few; d_call: TRBD2; j_call: TRBJ2-3; cdr3_aa: CASKTSGGSNTQYF; cdr3_nt: TGTGCCAGCAAGACTAGCGGGGGGTCAAATACGCAGTATTTT
v_call: TRBV20-1; clone_size: few; d_call: TRBD1; j_call: TRBJ2-1; cdr3_aa: CSATPIDRGVYNEQFF; cdr3_nt: TGCAGTGCTACCCCGATAGACAGGGGCGTTTACAATGAGCAGTTCTTC
v_call: TRBV4-3; clone_size: few; d_call: TRBD1; j_call: TRBJ1-2; cdr3_aa: CASSQMESRDRGHEAF; cdr3_nt: TGCGCCAGCAGCCAGATGGAGTCTAGGGACAGGGGCCATGAGGCCTTC